The next 23 T cell receptor beta chains were all read from a single sample in a study of beta chain features in type 1 diabetes. Reverse transcription of all isolated RNA meant that expressed TCRB transcripts were sequenced. TCRdb's table, derived via immunoSEQ multiplex PCR, lists solely in-frame clones and lacks some. The sample lists roughly 250,000 clones; over 8.5% were seen once. What was sequenced was naive CD4+ T cells from blood. The receptor source for this set is a woman aged 18-29 years in good health.

The table lists this clone with a few counts. The chain is built from TRBV30 and TRBJ1-1; TRBD1 aligns across 12 bases. V lost 4 bases to trimming and J lost 7 bases; unmatched junction nucleotides: 7. Per germline, CDR1 GTSNPN and CDR2 SVGIG (reference sequence). The CDR3 is 14 residues long. CDR3 in amino acids: CAWTRDRGHGEAFF. In nucleotides, the CDR3 is TGTGCCTGGACCCGGGACAGGGGGCACGGTGAAGCTTTCTTT.

This chain connects TRBV30 to TRBJ1-1; possibly TRBD1 for D (5 bases). CDR3 length: 13 residues. The germline V and J ends were trimmed by 1 base and 11 bases, with 17 bases remaining between them. Germline CDR1 GTSNPN, CDR2 SVGIG (reference sequence). The CDR3 here is CAWSALGEAGAFF. The CDR3 coding sequence is TGTGCCTGGAGTGCATTGGGGGAAGCGGGGGCTTTCTTT.

Only a few counts were recorded for this clone. The rearrangement uses TRBV27 and TRBJ2-3; the match to TRBD1 covers 9 bases. Germline-derived CDR1 and CDR2 are MNHEY and SMNVEV (reference sequence). Trimming cost V 7 bases and J 3 bases; bases outside gene matches: 11. The CDR3 loop spans 16 amino acids. The CDR3 region has the DNA TGTGCCAGCACTGCCCTAGGGACAGGGCGGACAGATACGCAGTATTTT. The encoded protein is CASTALGTGRTDTQYF.

The rearrangement uses TRBV6-1 and TRBJ1-5, with D tentatively TRBD1 (5 bases). The CDR3 totals 15 residues. CDR1 and CDR2 (germline): MNHNS, SASEGT. V was pared by 0 bases and J by 0 bases, with 6 bases between. CDR3 DNA sequence: TGTGCCAGCAGTGAAGCGGGGGGTAGCAATCAGCCCCAGCATTTT. This translates into CASSEAGGSNQPQHF.

The chain links TRBV19 to TRBJ2-1; TRBD2 matches 11 bases. The CDR3 runs 17 residues. Germline-derived CDR1 and CDR2 are LNHDA and SQIVND (reference sequence). After removal of 2 bases from V and 7 bases from J, the junction contained 10 bases not matched to a gene. The DNA for the CDR3 is TGTGCCAGTAGTATACGGACTAGCGGGCTGCCAGGGAATGAGCAGTTCTTC. It yields the protein CASSIRTSGLPGNEQFF.

This clone was picked up a small number of times. V gene TRBV7-2 combines with J gene TRBJ2-1, with TRBD2 matching over 9 bases. Germline CDR1 is SGHTA and CDR2 is FQGNSA. The junction had 12 bases not matched to a gene; V was cut back by 0 bases and J by 6 bases. This CDR3 has 18 amino acids. The CDR3 DNA reads as TGTGCCAGCAGCTTAGCGCGCTTGGCTAGCGGGATTGGCAATGAGCAGTTCTTC. This translates into CASSLARLASGIGNEQFF.

This clone was seen a handful of times. V usage is TRBV11-2 and J usage is TRBJ1-1, with 8 positions matching TRBD1. Germline values: CDR1 SGHAT, CDR2 FQNNGV. The CDR3 runs to 15 residues. Trimming removed 3 bases from V and 4 bases from J; junction bases left unmatched: 7. The CDR3 is CASSFQGAAGTEAFF. The CDR3 DNA sequence: TGTGCCAGCAGCTTTCAGGGGGCTGCTGGCACTGAAGCTTTCTTT.

This clone was counted many times. V gene TRBV5-4 combines with J gene TRBJ2-5; TRBD1 matches at 7 bases. The CDR3 covers 14 residues. CDR1 SGHNT and CDR2 YYREEE come from the germline V gene (reference sequence). The J segment lost 5 bases and the V segment lost 4 bases, leaving 8 bases of the junction unmatched. CDR3 coding DNA: TGTGCCAGCAGCCCATCATCCAGGGGGGAGACCCAGTACTTC. Translation gives CASSPSSRGETQYF.

The V call is TRBV9, the J call TRBJ2-7; tentative D call: TRBD2 (6 bases). CDR3 length: 12 amino acids. CDR1 and CDR2 (germline): SGDLS, YYNGEE. The V end was cut by 7 bases, the J end by 1 base, with 9 bases between. The CDR3 here is CASGGVSYEQYF. The CDR3, as DNA: TGTGCCAGCGGAGGGGTTTCCTACGAGCAGTACTTC.

A few counts support this clone. The chain links TRBV30 to TRBJ2-5, with 9 bases matching TRBD1. This CDR3 is 17 amino acids long. Germline V gives CDR1 GTSNPN, CDR2 SVGIG (reference sequence). V shed 0 bases, J shed 3 bases, and the junction held 11 bases outside the gene matches. For the CDR3, the DNA is TGTGCCTGGAGTGTACAATGGGGGACAGGGAAGGAAGAGACCCAGTACTTC. Protein: CAWSVQWGTGKEETQYF.

This clone appeared a few times. The V gene is TRBV7-9, the J gene TRBJ1-4, with 7 nucleotides matching TRBD1. The CDR3 is 16 residues long. The germline V gene encodes CDR1 SEHNR and CDR2 FQNEAQ (reference sequence). V lost 4 bases to trimming and J lost 7 bases; unmatched junction nucleotides: 12. The CDR3: CASSYTGTVGGEKLFF. In DNA, the CDR3 is TGTGCCAGCAGCTATACCGGGACAGTTGGTGGTGAAAAACTGTTTTTT.

This clone has only a few counts. The CDR3 region has the DNA TGTGCCATCGCTCTGGGGGGGTTGAACACTGAAGCTTTCTTT. Translated, it gives CAIALGGLNTEAFF. V and J are TRBV10-3 and TRBJ1-1; possibly TRBD1 for D (5 bases). CDR1 and CDR2 from the germline V gene are ENHRY and SYGVKD. Trimming stripped 8 bases from V and 0 bases from J, with 13 bases between. The length of the CDR3 is 14 residues.

The chain recombines TRBV7-3 with TRBJ1-1, with a tentative D call TRBD1 (6 bases). The CDR3 runs 13 residues. Germline loops: CDR1 SGHTA, CDR2 FQGTGA. V lost 4 bases to trimming and J lost 8 bases, with 14 bases between them. The CDR3 bases are TGTGCCAGCAGCTGGGTGAAGGACAGCGAAGCTTTCTTT. It encodes CASSWVKDSEAFF.

The J gene is TRBJ2-2, the V gene TRBV5-1; TRBD2 matches 11 bases. The CDR3 length is 16 residues. V shed 4 bases and J 8 bases; nucleotides not matched to a gene: 10. Germline CDR1 reads SGHRS; CDR2 reads YFSETQ. The chain's CDR3 is CASSLTTSGEYGELFF. In DNA form, the CDR3 reads TGCGCCAGCAGCCTCACGACTAGCGGGGAGTATGGGGAGCTGTTTTTT. Together with reference TRBV5-1 and TRBJ2-2, the CDR3 gives the full variable domain: KAGVTQTPRYLIKTRGQQVTLSCSPISGHRSVSWYQQTPGQGLQFLFEYFSETQRNKGNFPGRFSGRQFSNSRSEMNVSTLELGDSALYLCASSLTTSGEYGELFFGEGSRLTVL.

The rearrangement links TRBV27 to TRBJ1-4, with 7 nucleotides matching TRBD1. CDR1 is MNHEY, CDR2 SMNVEV, per germline (reference sequence). This CDR3 spans 16 amino acids. Germline trimming cut 6 bases from V and 8 bases from J; bases unmatched to any gene: 15. Written as DNA, the CDR3 is TGTGCCAGCAGCGCAATCCCCGGGACAGCCAGAGAAAAACTGTTTTTT. Amino acids: CASSAIPGTAREKLFF. The full variable domain, in which reference TRBV27 and TRBJ1-4 provide the parts outside the CDR3, is EAQVTQNPRYLITVTGKKLTVTCSQNMNHEYMSWYRQDPGLGLRQIYYSMNVEVTDKGDVPEGYKVSRKEKRNFPLILESPSPNQTSLYFCASSAIPGTAREKLFFGSGTQLSVL.

This chain joins TRBV27 and TRBJ2-4; D not resolved. The germline V gene encodes CDR1 MNHEY and CDR2 SMNVEV (reference sequence). This CDR3 spans 14 amino acids. Trimming removed 3 bases at V and 0 bases at J, with 6 bases between. This CDR3 is CASSFDLAKNIQYF. In DNA, the CDR3 is TGTGCCAGCAGTTTCGACTTAGCCAAAAACATTCAGTACTTC.

In this sample, this clone turned up a few times. The CDR3 protein is CASSRDSSYNEQFF. CDR3 DNA: TGCGCCAGCAGCCGGGACTCTTCTTACAATGAGCAGTTCTTC. The chain recombines TRBV10-1 with TRBJ2-1; possibly TRBD2 for D (6 bases). The germline gives CDR1 WNHNN, CDR2 SYGVQD (reference sequence). There are 14 residues in the CDR3. Trimming pared 6 bases from V and 4 bases from J, leaving 13 bases between.

The CDR3 nucleotides read TGTGCCAGCAGACTCATCTATGGCTACACCTTC. It codes for CASRLIYGYTF. V gene TRBV2 combines with J gene TRBJ1-2; D not certain. Per the germline V gene, CDR1 is SNHLY and CDR2 is FYNNEI. Trimming shortened V by 6 bases and J by 4 bases, and 6 bases separated the two germline ends. This CDR3 is 11 amino acids long.

The chain employs TRBV28 and TRBJ1-4; perhaps TRBD1 as D (5 bases). The V gene lost 6 bases and the J gene lost 2 bases, with 16 bases spanning the gap. There are 16 residues in the CDR3. CDR1 and CDR2 (germline): MDHEN, SYDVKM. CDR3: CASRKYISGTNEKLFF. The CDR3 DNA is TGTGCCAGCAGAAAGTATATATCAGGGACTAATGAAAAACTGTTTTTT.

The table lists this clone with a few counts. The chain joins TRBV4-2 to TRBJ2-2; TRBD2 matches at 10 bases. The length of the CDR3 is 20 residues. Germline-derived CDR1 and CDR2 are LGHNA and YNFKEQ. Losses at the gene ends were 1 base for V and 0 bases for J; bases not matched to a gene: 11. CDR3 amino acids: CASSQVAVGLATPNTGELFF. The CDR3 DNA follows: TGTGCCAGCAGCCAAGTAGCGGTGGGACTAGCGACTCCGAACACCGGGGAGCTGTTTTTT.

This clone was observed a handful of times. The V and J genes are TRBV5-1 and TRBJ2-7, with 7 positions matching TRBD1. Germline assignment: CDR1 SGHRS and CDR2 YFSETQ. V was clipped by 4 bases and J by 3 bases; unmatched bases: 7. This CDR3 is built from 14 residues. The CDR3 sequence: CASSGGQPSYEQYF. The DNA for the CDR3 is TGCGCCAGCAGCGGGGGACAGCCTAGCTACGAGCAGTACTTC. The full variable domain, rest sourced from reference TRBV5-1 and TRBJ2-7, is KAGVTQTPRYLIKTRGQQVTLSCSPISGHRSVSWYQQTPGQGLQFLFEYFSETQRNKGNFPGRFSGRQFSNSRSEMNVSTLELGDSALYLCASSGGQPSYEQYFGPGTRLTVT.

This sequence joins TRBV11-2 and TRBJ2-5, with D maybe TRBD2 (7 bases). V lost 2 bases to trimming and J lost 5 bases, with 12 bases between them. This CDR3 has 14 residues. Germline assignment: CDR1 SGHAT and CDR2 FQNNGV. The CDR3 reads CASSLRGGPETQYF. The CDR3 DNA follows: TGTGCCAGCAGCTTAAGGGGGGGCCCGGAGACCCAGTACTTC.

This clone has only a few counts. The chain combines TRBV4-1 with TRBJ2-7; 10 bases line up with TRBD1. V shed 4 bases, J shed 5 bases, and the junction held 8 bases outside the gene matches. CDR1 and CDR2 (germline): MGHRA, YSYEKL. The CDR3 contains 15 residues. DNA of the CDR3: TGCGCCAGCAGCCCTTACCGGGACAGGGGCGACGAGCAGTACTTC. It specifies CASSPYRDRGDEQYF.